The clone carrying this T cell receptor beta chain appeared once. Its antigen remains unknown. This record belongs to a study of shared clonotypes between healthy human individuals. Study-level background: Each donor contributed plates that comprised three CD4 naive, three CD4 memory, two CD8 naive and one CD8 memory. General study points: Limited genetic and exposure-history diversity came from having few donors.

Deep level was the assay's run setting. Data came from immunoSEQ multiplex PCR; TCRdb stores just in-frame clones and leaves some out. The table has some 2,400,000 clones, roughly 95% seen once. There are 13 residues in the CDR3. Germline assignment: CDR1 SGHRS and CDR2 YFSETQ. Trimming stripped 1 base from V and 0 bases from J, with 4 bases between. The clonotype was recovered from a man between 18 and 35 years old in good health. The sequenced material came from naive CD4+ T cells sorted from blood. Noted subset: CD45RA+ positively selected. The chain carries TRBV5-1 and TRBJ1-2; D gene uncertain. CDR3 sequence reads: CASSLRTNYGYTF. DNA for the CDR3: TGCGCCAGCAGCTTGCGTACTAACTATGGCTACACCTTC.